This T cell receptor (beta chain) is from a study of OX40 agonist ivuxolimab in advanced cancers. Study-level information: Patients undergoing dose escalation presented with hepatocellular carcinoma, melanoma, renal cell or head and neck cancer. Study-wide findings and caveats: CD4+ T cells averaged fewer expanded clones than CD8+ T cells. Within 6 weeks, CD4+ and CD8+ blood T cells expanded clonally at 0.1 to 3.0 mg/kg.

With regard to this clone: Its cognate antigen is unknown.

The germline V gene encodes CDR1 KGHSH and CDR2 LQKENI. There are 17 residues in the CDR3. Trimming left V 3 bases short and J 0 bases short, with 14 bases between. Clones were read by immunoSEQ multiplex PCR, and TCRdb kept only the in-frame ones, dropping some. The sample shows about 62,000 clones, over 75% of them seen only once. Sequencing was performed on CD4+ or CD8+ T cells sorted from blood, taken in a trial of the OX40 agonist ivuxolimab. The chain carries TRBV18 and TRBJ2-2; D is unclear. This TCR came from an adult with an advanced solid tumor such as melanoma, head and neck, liver or kidney cancer. The CDR3 region is CASSPYQQRANTGELFF. DNA of the CDR3: TGTGCCAGCTCACCCTATCAACAGCGCGCGAACACCGGGGAGCTGTTTTTT. The full variable domain, with the rest looked up from reference TRBV18 and TRBJ2-2, is NAGVMQNPRHLVRRRGQEARLRCSPMKGHSHVYWYRQLPEEGLKFMVYLQKENIIDESGMPKERFSAEFPKEGPSILRIQQVVRGDSAAYFCASSPYQQRANTGELFFGEGSRLTVL.